This T cell receptor (beta chain) stems from a study of Graves' ophthalmopathy and Graves' hyperthyroidism. Findings and limits, study-wide: Blood also contained most of the expanded thyroid clonotypes above 0.001 frequency.

This clonotype was seen ten or more times. Its antigen is undetermined. Scientists amplified the TCR beta CDR3 regions from RNA transcripts. Second-round multiplex PCR followed a first-round RT-PCR using HTBI primers. Using its own MiXCR run on the multiplex PCR reads, TCRdb lists one record per CDR3 protein. The table records about 400,000 distinct CDR3 sequences, around 16% of them present only once. The CDR3 is 16 residues long. V was cut by 4 bases and J by 1 base, with 17 bases left in between. The germline V gene encodes CDR1 SGHKS and CDR2 YYEKEE (reference sequence). Sequencing was done on a sample of peripheral blood. The gene calls are TRBV5-5 and TRBJ1-1, with D unclear. The receptor was isolated from a young woman with Graves' ophthalmopathy. The CDR3 loop is CASSRFNEVRNTEAFF. As DNA, the CDR3 is TGTGCCAGCAGCCGATTTAATGAAGTTAGGAACACTGAAGCTTTCTTT.